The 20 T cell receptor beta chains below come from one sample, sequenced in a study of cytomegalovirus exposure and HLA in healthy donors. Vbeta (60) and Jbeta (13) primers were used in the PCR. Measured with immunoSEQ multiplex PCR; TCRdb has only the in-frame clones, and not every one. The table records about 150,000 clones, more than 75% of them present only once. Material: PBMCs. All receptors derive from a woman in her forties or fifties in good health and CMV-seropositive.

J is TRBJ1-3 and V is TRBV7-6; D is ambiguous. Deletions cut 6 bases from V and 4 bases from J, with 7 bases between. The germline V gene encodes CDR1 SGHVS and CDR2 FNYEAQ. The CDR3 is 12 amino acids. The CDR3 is CASRSFGNTIYF. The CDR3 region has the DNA TGTGCCAGCAGATCCTTCGGAAACACCATATATTTT.

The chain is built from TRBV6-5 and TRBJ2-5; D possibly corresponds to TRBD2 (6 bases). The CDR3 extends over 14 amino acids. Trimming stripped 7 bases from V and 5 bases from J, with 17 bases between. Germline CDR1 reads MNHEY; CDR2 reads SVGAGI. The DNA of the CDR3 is TGTGCCAGCACCTTCGCGGGGCAGAGGGAGACCCAGTACTTC. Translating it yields CASTFAGQRETQYF.

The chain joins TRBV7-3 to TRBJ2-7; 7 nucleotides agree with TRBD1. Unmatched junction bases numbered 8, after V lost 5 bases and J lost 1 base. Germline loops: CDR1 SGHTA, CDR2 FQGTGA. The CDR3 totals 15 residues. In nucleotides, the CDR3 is TGTGCCAGCAGCCCCGGATCAGGGGGATCCTACGAGCAGTACTTC. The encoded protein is CASSPGSGGSYEQYF.

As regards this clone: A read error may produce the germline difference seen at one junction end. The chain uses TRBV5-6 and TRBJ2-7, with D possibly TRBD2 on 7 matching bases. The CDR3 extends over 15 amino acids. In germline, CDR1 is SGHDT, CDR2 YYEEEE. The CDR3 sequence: CASSLAGGASHEQYF. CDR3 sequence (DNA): TGTGCCAGCAGCTTGGCGGGGGGCGCCTCCCACGAGCAGTACTTC.

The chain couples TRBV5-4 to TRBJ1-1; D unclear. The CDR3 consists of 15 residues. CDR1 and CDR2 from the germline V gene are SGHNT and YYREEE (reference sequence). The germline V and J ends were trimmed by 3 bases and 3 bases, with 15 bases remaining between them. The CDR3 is CASSSPQSGDTEAFF. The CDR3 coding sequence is TGTGCCAGCAGCTCGCCTCAATCGGGAGACACTGAAGCTTTCTTT.

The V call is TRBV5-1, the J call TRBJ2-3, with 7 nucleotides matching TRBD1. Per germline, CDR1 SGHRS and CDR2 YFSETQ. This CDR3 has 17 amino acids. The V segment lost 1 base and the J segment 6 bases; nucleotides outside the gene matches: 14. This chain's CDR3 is CASSLSPTGATADTQYF. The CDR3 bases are TGCGCCAGCAGCTTGTCTCCCACAGGGGCGACGGCGGATACGCAGTATTTT.

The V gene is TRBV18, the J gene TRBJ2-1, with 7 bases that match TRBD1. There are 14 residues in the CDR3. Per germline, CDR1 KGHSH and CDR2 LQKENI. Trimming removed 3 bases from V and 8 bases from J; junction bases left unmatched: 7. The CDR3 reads CASSPDRTADEQFF. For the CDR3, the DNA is TGTGCCAGCTCACCGGACAGGACAGCGGATGAGCAGTTCTTC.

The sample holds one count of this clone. DNA of the CDR3: TGTGCCAGCAGCTTACTCCCGGGAGTTTCAAACACCGGGGAGCTGTTTTTT. This encodes CASSLLPGVSNTGELFF. The genes are TRBV7-3 and TRBJ2-2; D is possibly TRBD2 (6 bases). The ends were cut back, 2 bases at V and 2 bases at J, with 15 bases in the middle. Germline CDR1 reads SGHTA; CDR2 reads FQGTGA. The CDR3 totals 17 residues.

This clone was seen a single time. CDR3 region: CASSLTPGSGGLQETQYF. CDR3 sequence (DNA): TGTGCCAGCAGCTTAACCCCGGGTAGCGGGGGCCTACAAGAGACCCAGTACTTC. This chain connects TRBV7-9 to TRBJ2-5; TRBD2 matches at 9 bases. Trimming cost V 2 bases and J 2 bases; bases outside gene matches: 12. The CDR3 contains 18 residues. CDR1 is SEHNR, CDR2 FQNEAQ, per germline (reference sequence).

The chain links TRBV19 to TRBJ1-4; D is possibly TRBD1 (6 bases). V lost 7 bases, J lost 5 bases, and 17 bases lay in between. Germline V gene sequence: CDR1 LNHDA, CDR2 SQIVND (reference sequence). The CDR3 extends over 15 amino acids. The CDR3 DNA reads TGTGCCAGTATCAGTAGGGGGAAAGCCAATGAAAAACTGTTTTTT. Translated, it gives CASISRGKANEKLFF.

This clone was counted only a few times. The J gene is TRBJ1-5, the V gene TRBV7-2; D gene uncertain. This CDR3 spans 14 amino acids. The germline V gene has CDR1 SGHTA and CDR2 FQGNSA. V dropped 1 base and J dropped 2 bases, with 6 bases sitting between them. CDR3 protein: CASSLGRGNQPQHF. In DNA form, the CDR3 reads TGTGCCAGCAGCTTAGGCCGGGGCAATCAGCCCCAGCATTTT.

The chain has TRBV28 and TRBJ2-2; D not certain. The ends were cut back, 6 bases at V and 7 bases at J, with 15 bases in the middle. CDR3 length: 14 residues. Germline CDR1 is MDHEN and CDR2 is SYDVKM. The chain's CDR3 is CASRPPPAVGELFF. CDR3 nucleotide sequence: TGTGCCAGCAGACCTCCCCCTGCGGTCGGGGAGCTGTTTTTT.

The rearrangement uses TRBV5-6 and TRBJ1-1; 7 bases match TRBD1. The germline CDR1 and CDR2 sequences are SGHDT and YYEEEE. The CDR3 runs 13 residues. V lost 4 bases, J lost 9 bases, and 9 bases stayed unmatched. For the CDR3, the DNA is TGTGCCAGCAGCGCCAGGGGGTCGGGGCAAGCTTTCTTT. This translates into CASSARGSGQAFF. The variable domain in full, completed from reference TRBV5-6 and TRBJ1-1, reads DAGVTQSPTHLIKTRGQQVTLRCSPKSGHDTVSWYQQALGQGPQFIFQYYEEEERQRGNFPDRFSGHQFPNYSSELNVNALLLGDSALYLCASSARGSGQAFFGQGTRLTVV.

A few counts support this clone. This CDR3 reads CASSSGTGDYNEQFF. The CDR3 region has the DNA TGTGCCAGCAGCTCCGGGACAGGGGACTACAATGAGCAGTTCTTC. This rearrangement joins TRBV7-3 to TRBJ2-1, with 10 bases fitting TRBD1. Per the germline V gene, CDR1 is SGHTA and CDR2 is FQGTGA. The V and J ends lost 4 bases and 3 bases, in that order; junction bases with no gene match: 3. The CDR3 loop spans 15 amino acids. Supplemented by reference TRBV7-3 and TRBJ2-1, the full variable domain reads GAGVSQTPSNKVTEKGKYVELRCDPISGHTALYWYRQSLGQGPEFLIYFQGTGAADDSGLPNDRFFAVRPEGSVSTLKIQRTERGDSAVYLCASSSGTGDYNEQFFGPGTRLTVL.

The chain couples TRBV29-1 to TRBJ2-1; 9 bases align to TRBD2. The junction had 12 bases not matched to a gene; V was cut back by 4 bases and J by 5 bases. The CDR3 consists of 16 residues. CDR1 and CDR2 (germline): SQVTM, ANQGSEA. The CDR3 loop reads CSVGVRASGTHNEQFF. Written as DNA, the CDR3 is TGCAGCGTTGGGGTCCGGGCTAGCGGGACCCACAATGAGCAGTTCTTC.

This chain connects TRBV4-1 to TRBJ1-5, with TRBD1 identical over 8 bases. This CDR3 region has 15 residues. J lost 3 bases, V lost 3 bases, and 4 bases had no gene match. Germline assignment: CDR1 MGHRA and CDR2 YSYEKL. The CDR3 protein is CASSHSGQANQPQHF. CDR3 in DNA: TGCGCCAGCAGCCACTCGGGACAGGCCAATCAGCCCCAGCATTTT.

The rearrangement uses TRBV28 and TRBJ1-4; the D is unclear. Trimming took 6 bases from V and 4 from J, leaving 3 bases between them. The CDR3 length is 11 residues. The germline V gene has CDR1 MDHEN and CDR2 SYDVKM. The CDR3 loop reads CASSINEKLFF. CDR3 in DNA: TGTGCCAGCAGCATTAATGAAAAACTGTTTTTT. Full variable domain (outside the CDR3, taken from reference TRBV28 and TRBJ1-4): DVKVTQSSRYLVKRTGEKVFLECVQDMDHENMFWYRQDPGLGLRLIYFSYDVKMKEKGDIPEGYSVSREKKERFSLILESASTNQTSMYLCASSINEKLFFGSGTQLSVL.

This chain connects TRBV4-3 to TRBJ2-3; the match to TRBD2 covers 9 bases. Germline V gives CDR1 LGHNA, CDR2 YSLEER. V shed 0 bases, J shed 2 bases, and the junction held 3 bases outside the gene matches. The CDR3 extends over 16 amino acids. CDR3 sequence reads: CASSQDPSGVTDTQYF. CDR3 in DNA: TGCGCCAGCAGCCAAGATCCTAGCGGGGTCACAGATACGCAGTATTTT.

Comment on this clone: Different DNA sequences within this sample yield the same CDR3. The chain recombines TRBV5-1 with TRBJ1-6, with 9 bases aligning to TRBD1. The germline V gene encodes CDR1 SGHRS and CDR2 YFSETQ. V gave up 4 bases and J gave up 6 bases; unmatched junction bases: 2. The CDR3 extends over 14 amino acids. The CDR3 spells CASSPDRGNSPLHF. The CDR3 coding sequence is TGCGCCAGCAGCCCGGACAGGGGTAATTCACCCCTCCACTTT.

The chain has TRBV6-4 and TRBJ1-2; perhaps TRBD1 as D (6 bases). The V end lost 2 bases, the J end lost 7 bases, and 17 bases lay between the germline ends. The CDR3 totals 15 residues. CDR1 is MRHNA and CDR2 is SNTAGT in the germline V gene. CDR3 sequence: CASSDGAGGGGGYTF. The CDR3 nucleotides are TGTGCCAGCAGTGACGGAGCTGGGGGCGGCGGTGGCTACACCTTC.